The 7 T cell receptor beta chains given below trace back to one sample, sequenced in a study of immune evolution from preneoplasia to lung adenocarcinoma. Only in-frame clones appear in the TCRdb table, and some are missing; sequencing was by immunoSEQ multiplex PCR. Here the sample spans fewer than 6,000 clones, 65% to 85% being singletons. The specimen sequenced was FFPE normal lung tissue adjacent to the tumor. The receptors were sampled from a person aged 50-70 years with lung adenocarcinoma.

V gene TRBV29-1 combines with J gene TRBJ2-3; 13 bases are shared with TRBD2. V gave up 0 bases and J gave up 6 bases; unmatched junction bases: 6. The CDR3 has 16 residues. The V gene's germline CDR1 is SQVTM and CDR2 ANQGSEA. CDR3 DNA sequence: TGCAGCGTTGAAGATCGACTAGCGGGAGGAGTGGATACGCAGTATTTT. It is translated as CSVEDRLAGGVDTQYF.

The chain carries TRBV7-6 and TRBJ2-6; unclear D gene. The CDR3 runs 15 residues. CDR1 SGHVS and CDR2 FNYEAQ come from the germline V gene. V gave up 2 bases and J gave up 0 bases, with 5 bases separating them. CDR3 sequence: CASSLTASGANVLTF. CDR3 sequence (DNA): TGTGCCAGCAGCTTAACCGCCTCTGGGGCCAACGTCCTGACTTTC.

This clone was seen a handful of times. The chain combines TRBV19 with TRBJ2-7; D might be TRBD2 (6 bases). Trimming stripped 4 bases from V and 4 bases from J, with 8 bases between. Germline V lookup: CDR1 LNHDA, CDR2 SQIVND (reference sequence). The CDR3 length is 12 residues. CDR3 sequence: CASSRGEYEQYF. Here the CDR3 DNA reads TGTGCCAGTAGTAGGGGGGAGTACGAGCAGTACTTC.

The DNA of the CDR3 is TGTGCCAGCAGTGAGCGGGAGCCCTACGAGCAGTACTTC. Translating gives CASSEREPYEQYF. The chain joins TRBV6-1 to TRBJ2-7; 7 nucleotides align to TRBD2. CDR3 length equals 13 residues. The ends lost 3 bases at V and 2 bases at J; junction bases unmatched: 1. The germline gives CDR1 MNHNS, CDR2 SASEGT.

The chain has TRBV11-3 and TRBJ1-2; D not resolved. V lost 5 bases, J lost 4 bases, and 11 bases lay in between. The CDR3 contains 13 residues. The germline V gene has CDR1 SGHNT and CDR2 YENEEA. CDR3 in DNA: TGTGCCAGCAGCAATCGTCAGATCTATGGCTACACCTTC. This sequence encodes CASSNRQIYGYTF.

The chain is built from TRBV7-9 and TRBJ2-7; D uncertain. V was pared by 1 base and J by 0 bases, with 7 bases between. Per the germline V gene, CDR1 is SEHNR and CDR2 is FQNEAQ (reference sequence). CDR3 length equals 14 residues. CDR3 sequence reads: CASSLVSSSYEQYF. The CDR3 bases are TGTGCCAGCAGCTTAGTATCGTCCTCCTACGAGCAGTACTTC.

The CDR3: CASSRGAGVPGELFF. The CDR3 DNA reads as TGTGCCAGCAGCAGGGGGGCAGGGGTTCCCGGGGAGCTGTTTTTT. This chain links TRBV11-2 with TRBJ2-2, with D possibly being TRBD1 or TRBD2 (6 bases each). The V end lost 5 bases, the J end lost 6 bases, and 16 bases lay between the germline ends. The CDR3 contains 15 residues. Germline CDR1 is SGHAT and CDR2 is FQNNGV. Based on the CDR3 plus reference TRBV11-2 and TRBJ2-2, the full variable domain is EAGVAQSPRYKIIEKRQSVAFWCNPISGHATLYWYQQILGQGPKLLIQFQNNGVVDDSQLPKDRFSAERLKGVDSTLKIQPAKLEDSAVYLCASSRGAGVPGELFFGEGSRLTVL.